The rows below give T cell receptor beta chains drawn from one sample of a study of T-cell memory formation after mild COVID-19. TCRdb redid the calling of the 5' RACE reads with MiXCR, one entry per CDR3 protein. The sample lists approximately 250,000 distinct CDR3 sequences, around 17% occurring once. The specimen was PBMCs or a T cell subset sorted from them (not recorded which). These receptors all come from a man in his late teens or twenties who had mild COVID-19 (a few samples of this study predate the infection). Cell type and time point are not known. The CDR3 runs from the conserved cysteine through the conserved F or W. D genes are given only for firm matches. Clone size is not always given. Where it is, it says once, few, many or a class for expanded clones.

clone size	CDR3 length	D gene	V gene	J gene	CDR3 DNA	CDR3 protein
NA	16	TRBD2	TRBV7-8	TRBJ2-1	TGTGCCAGCAGCTTGAATAGCGGGGCCCCGAAGACTCAGCAGTTCTTC	CASSLNSGAPKTQQFF
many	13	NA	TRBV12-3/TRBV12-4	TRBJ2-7	TGTGCCAGCAGTTGGAGAAGGAGGTACGAGCAGTACTTC	CASSWRRRYEQYF
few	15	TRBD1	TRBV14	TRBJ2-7	TGTGCCAGCAGCCATCCGGGACAGGGGACCTACGAGCAGTACTTC	CASSHPGQGTYEQYF
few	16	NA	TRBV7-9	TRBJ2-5	TGTGCCAGCAGCTTGTTCGTGGGGACCTACCAAGAGACCCAGTACTTC	CASSLFVGTYQETQYF
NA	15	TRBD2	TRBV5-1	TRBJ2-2	TGCGCCAGCAGCCTAGCGGGGGATAACACCGGGGAGCTGTTTTTT	CASSLAGDNTGELFF
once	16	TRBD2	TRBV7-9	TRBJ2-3	TGTGCCAGCAGCTTACCTCGGGGGGTCGGCACAGATACGCAGTATTTT	CASSLPRGVGTDTQYF
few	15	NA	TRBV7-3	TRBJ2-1	TGTGCCAGCAGCTCCCACTCGACAGCCTACAATGAGCAGTTCTTC	CASSSHSTAYNEQFF
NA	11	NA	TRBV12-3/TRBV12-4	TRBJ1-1	TGTGCCAGCAATAACCAGGCTGAAGCTTTCTTT	CASNNQAEAFF
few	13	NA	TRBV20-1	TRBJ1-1	TGCAGTGCTAGCAGGGGTAGGGACACTGAAGCTTTCTTT	CSASRGRDTEAFF
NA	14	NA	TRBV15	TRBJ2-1	TGTGCCACCAGCAGAGTCGAGGGTCTGAATGAGCAGTTCTTC	CATSRVEGLNEQFF
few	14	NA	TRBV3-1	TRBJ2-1	TGTGCCAGCAGCCCTACCCTGGGGCGTATGGAGCAGTTCTTC	CASSPTLGRMEQFF
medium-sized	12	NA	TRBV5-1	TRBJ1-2	TGCGCCAGCTCGAGGACACCTGATGGCTACACCTTC	CASSRTPDGYTF
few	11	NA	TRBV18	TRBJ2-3	TGTGCCAGCTCACCGAAAGATACGCAGTATTTT	CASSPKDTQYF
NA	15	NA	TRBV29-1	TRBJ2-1	TGCAGCGTTGAAAGGGGGACACAATTTTACAATGAGCAGTTCTTC	CSVERGTQFYNEQFF
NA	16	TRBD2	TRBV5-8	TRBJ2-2	TGTGCCAGCAGCTTAGGGGAGGGACTGAACACCGGGGAGCTGTTTTTT	CASSLGEGLNTGELFF
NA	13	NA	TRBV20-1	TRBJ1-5	TGCAGTGCTAGAAGCAGATACAATCAGCCCCAGCATTTT	CSARSRYNQPQHF
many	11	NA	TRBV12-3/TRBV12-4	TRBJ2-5	TGTGCCAGCAGTTTAATGGGGGCCCAGTACTTC	CASSLMGAQYF
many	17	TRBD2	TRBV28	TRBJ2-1	TGTGCCAGCAGGGAACTAGCGGGGGACAGCTCCTACAATGAGCAGTTCTTC	CASRELAGDSSYNEQFF
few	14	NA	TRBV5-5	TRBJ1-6	TGTGCCAGCAGCTTGGCCAGGGCGGATTCACCCCTCCACTTT	CASSLARADSPLHF
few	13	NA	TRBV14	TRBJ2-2	TGTGCCAGCAGCCAAGATATCAACGGGGAGCTGTTTTTT	CASSQDINGELFF
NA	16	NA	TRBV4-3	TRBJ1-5	TGCGCCAGCAGCCCTACGGGCCGGCGGGGCAATCAGCCCCAGCATTTT	CASSPTGRRGNQPQHF
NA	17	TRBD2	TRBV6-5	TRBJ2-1	TGTGCCAGCACCGCATATAGCGGGGATCCCCCATTGAATGAGCAGTTCTTC	CASTAYSGDPPLNEQFF
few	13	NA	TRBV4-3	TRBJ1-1	TGCGCCAGCAGCCAGCGGTGGGACACTGAAGCTTTCTTT	CASSQRWDTEAFF
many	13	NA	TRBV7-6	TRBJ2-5	TGTGCCAGCGGCCACTACGACCTCAAGACCCAGTACTTC	CASGHYDLKTQYF
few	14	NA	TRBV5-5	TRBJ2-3	TGTGCCAGCAGCGACTATCCCTCAGCAGATACGCAGTATTTT	CASSDYPSADTQYF
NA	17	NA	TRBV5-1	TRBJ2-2	TGCGCCAGCAGCCCGCCTGATCGGGGGGCCCACACCGGGGAGCTGTTTTTT	CASSPPDRGAHTGELFF
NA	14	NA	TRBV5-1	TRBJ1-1	TGCGCCAGCAGCTTGAGTGGGTGGAACACTGAAGCTTTCTTT	CASSLSGWNTEAFF
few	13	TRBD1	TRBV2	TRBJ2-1	TGTGCCAGCAGCCTGGAAGGGGGCCGGGAGCAGTTCTTC	CASSLEGGREQFF
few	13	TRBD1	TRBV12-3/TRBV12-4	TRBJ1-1	TGTGCCAGCACCCTAGACAGGGCGAACGAAGCTTTCTTT	CASTLDRANEAFF
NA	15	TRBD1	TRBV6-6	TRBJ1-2	TGTGCCAGCAGTTACTCGAACAGGGGTAACTATGGCTACACCTTC	CASSYSNRGNYGYTF
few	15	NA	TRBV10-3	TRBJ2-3	TGTGCCATCAGTGAAGGATCGCCTAGCACAGATACGCAGTATTTT	CAISEGSPSTDTQYF
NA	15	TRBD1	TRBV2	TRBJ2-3	TGTGCCAGCGCCGGGGGGACAGGGAGCACAGATACGCAGTATTTT	CASAGGTGSTDTQYF
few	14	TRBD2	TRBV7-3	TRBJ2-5	TGTGCCAGCAGCTTTGGGGGGGTTCAAGAGACCCAGTACTTC	CASSFGGVQETQYF
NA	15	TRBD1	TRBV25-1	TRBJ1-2	TGTGCCAGCAGTGAATCTACCGGGACAGGGAATGGCTACACCTTC	CASSESTGTGNGYTF
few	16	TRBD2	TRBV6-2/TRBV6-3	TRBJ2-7	TGTGCCAGCAGTTACCCCGGGACTAGCGCAACCTACGAGCAGTACTTC	CASSYPGTSATYEQYF
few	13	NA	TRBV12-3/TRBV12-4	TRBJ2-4	TGTGCCAGCAGTTTACAGGCACAAAACATTCAGTACTTC	CASSLQAQNIQYF
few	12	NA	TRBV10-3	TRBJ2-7	TGTGCCATCAGTGAGAGGGGCTACGAGCAGTACTTC	CAISERGYEQYF
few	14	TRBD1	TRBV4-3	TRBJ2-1	TGCGCCAGCAGCCAAGACAGGGGGCTCGATGAGCAGTTCTTC	CASSQDRGLDEQFF
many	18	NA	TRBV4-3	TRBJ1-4	TGCGCCAGCAGCCACCAACCCCTGTGGGGCGCAACTAATGAAAAACTGTTTTTT	CASSHQPLWGATNEKLFF
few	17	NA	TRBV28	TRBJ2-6	TGTGCCAGCAGTCGGGGGCAGACGCTTTCTGGGGCCAACGTCCTGACTTTC	CASSRGQTLSGANVLTF
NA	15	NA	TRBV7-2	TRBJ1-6	TGTGCCAGCAGCGCCACAGTGTCTTATGGCTCACCCCTCCACTTT	CASSATVSYGSPLHF
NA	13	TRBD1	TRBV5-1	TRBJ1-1	TGCGCCAGCAGCCTCGGACAGGAACCTGAAGCTTTCTTT	CASSLGQEPEAFF
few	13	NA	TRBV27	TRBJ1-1	TGTGCCAGCAGTTGGACAGCGCTCGCTGAAGCTTTCTTT	CASSWTALAEAFF
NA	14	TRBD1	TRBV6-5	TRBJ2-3	TGTGCCAGCAGTTACTCGACAGGGGGTTATACGCAGTATTTT	CASSYSTGGYTQYF
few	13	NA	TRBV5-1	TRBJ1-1	TGCGCCAGCAGCTTCGCGGGGAAGGCTGAAGCTTTCTTT	CASSFAGKAEAFF
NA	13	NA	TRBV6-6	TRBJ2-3	TGTGCCAGCAGTTACCGTTACACAGATACGCAGTATTTT	CASSYRYTDTQYF